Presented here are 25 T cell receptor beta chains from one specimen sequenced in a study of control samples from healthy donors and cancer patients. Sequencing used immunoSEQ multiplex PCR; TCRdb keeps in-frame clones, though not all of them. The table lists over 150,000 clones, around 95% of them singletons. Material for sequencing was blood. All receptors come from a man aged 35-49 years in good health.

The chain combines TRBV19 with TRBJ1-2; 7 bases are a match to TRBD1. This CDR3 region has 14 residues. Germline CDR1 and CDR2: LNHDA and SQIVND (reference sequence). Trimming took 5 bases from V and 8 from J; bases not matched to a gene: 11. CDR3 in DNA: TGTGCCAGTAGTCCCCGTGAAGGGGGCTTAGGCTACACCTTC. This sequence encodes CASSPREGGLGYTF.

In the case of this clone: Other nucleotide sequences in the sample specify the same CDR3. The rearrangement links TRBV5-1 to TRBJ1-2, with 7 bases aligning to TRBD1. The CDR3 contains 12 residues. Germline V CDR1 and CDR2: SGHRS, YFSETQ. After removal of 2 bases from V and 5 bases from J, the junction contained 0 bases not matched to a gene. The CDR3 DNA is TGCGCCAGCAGCTTACAGGGGTATGGCTACACCTTC. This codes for CASSLQGYGYTF. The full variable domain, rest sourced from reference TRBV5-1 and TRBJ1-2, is KAGVTQTPRYLIKTRGQQVTLSCSPISGHRSVSWYQQTPGQGLQFLFEYFSETQRNKGNFPGRFSGRQFSNSRSEMNVSTLELGDSALYLCASSLQGYGYTFGSGTRLTVV.

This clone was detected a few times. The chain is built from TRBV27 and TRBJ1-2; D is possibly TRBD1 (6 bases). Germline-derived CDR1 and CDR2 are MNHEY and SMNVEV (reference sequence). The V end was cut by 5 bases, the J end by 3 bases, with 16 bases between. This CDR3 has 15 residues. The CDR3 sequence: CASSLQGFGYYGYTF. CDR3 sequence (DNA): TGTGCCAGCAGTCTCCAGGGGTTTGGGTACTATGGCTACACCTTC.

The CDR3 loop reads CASSADSGSAGGPSTDTQYF. DNA for the CDR3: TGCGCCAGCAGCGCCGACTCAGGTTCGGCGGGGGGACCTAGCACAGATACGCAGTATTTT. The genes are TRBV5-1 and TRBJ2-3, with 8 bases fitting TRBD2. Unmatched junction bases numbered 19, after V lost 4 bases and J lost 0 bases. Germline V gene data show CDR1 as SGHRS and CDR2 as YFSETQ. There are 20 residues in the CDR3.

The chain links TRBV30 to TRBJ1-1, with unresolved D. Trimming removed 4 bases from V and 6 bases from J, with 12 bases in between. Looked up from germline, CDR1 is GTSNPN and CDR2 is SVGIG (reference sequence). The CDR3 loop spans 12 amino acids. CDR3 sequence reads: CAWTSGNAEAFF. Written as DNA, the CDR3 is TGTGCCTGGACCTCCGGTAACGCTGAAGCTTTCTTT.

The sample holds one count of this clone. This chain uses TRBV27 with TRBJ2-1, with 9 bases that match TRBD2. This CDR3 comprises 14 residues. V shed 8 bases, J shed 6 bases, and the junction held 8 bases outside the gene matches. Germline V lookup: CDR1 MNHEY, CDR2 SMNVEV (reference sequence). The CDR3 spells CASSRGGDGNEQFF. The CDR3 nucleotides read TGTGCCAGCTCCCGCGGGGGGGACGGCAATGAGCAGTTCTTC.

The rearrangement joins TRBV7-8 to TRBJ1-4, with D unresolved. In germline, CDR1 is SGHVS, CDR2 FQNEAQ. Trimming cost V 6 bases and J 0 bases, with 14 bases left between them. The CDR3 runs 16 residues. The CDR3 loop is CASSLGVRATNEKLFF. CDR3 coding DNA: TGTGCCAGCAGTCTCGGCGTGCGGGCAACTAATGAAAAACTGTTTTTT. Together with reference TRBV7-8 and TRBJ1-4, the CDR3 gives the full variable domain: GAGVSQSPRYKVAKRGQDVALRCDPISGHVSLFWYQQALGQGPEFLTYFQNEAQLDKSGLPSDRFFAERPEGSVSTLKIQRTQQEDSAVYLCASSLGVRATNEKLFFGSGTQLSVL.

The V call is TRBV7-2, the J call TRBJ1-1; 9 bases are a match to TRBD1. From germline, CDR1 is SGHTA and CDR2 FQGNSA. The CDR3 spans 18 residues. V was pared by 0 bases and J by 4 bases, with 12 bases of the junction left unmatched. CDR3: CASSLARDRVGGVTEAFF. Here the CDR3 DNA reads TGTGCCAGCAGCTTAGCTCGGGACAGGGTGGGGGGCGTCACTGAAGCTTTCTTT. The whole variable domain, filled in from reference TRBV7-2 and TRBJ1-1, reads GAGVSQSPSNKVTEKGKDVELRCDPISGHTALYWYRQSLGQGLEFLIYFQGNSAPDKSGLPSDRFSAERTGGSVSTLTIQRTQQEDSAVYLCASSLARDRVGGVTEAFFGQGTRLTVV.

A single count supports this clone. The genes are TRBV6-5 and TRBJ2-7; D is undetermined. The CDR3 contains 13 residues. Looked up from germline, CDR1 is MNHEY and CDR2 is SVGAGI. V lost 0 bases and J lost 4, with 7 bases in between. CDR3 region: CASSYSLGYEQYF. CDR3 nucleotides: TGTGCCAGCAGTTACTCCCTTGGGTACGAGCAGTACTTC.

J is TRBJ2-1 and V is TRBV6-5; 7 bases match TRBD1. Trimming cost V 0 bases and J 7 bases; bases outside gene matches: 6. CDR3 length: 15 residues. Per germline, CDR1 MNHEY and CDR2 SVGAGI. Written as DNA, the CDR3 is TGTGCCAGCAGTTACTCGAGACAGGGCTTGAATGAGCAGTTCTTC. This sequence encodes CASSYSRQGLNEQFF.

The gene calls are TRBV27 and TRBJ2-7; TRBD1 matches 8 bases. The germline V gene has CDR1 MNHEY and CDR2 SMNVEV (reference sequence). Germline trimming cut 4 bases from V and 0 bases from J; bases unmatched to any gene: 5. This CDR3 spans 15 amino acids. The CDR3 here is CASSWTGTSSYEQYF. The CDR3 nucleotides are TGTGCCAGCAGTTGGACAGGGACCAGCTCCTACGAGCAGTACTTC.

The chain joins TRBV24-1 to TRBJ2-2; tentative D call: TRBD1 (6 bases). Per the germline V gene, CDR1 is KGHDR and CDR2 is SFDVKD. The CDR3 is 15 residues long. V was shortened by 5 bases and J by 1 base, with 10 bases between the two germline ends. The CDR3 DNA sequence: TGTGCCACCAGTGCCTCGGACAGGAACACCGGGGAGCTGTTTTTT. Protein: CATSASDRNTGELFF.

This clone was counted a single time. CDR3 DNA sequence: TGTGCCAGCAGGCTACAGGATTATTCACCCCTCCACTTT. Its protein is CASRLQDYSPLHF. The genes are TRBV27 and TRBJ1-6, with a possible D match to TRBD1 (5 bases). The CDR3 loop spans 13 amino acids. The germline V gene encodes CDR1 MNHEY and CDR2 SMNVEV (reference sequence). V lost 6 bases, J lost 8 bases, and 11 bases lay in between.

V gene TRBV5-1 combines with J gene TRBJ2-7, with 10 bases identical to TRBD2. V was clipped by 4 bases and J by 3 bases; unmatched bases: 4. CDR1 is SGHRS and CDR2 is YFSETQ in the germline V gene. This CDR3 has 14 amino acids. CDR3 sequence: CASSVTSGVYEQYF. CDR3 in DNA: TGCGCCAGCAGCGTTACTAGCGGGGTCTACGAGCAGTACTTC.

The CDR3 nucleotides are TGTGCCAGCACCTCCTCCCAGGGGCGGACTGAAGCTTTCTTT. It translates to CASTSSQGRTEAFF. The V and J genes are TRBV6-5 and TRBJ1-1; D perhaps matches TRBD1 (6 bases). CDR3 length: 14 amino acids. Germline loops: CDR1 MNHEY, CDR2 SVGAGI. Trimming shortened V by 7 bases and J by 5 bases, and 17 bases separated the two germline ends.

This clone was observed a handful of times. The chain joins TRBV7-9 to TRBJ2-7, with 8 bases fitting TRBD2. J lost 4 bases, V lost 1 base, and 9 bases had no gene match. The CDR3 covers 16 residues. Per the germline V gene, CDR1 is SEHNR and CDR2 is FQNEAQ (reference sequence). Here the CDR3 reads CASSLGIGTSRYEQYF. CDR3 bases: TGTGCCAGCAGCTTAGGTATCGGGACTAGTAGATACGAGCAGTACTTC.

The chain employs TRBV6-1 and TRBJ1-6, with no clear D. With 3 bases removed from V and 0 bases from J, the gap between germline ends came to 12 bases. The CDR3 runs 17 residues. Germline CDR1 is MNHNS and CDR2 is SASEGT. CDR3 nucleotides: TGTGCCAGCAGTGATGTAATAACTAGCTCCTATAATTCACCCCTCCACTTT. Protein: CASSDVITSSYNSPLHF.

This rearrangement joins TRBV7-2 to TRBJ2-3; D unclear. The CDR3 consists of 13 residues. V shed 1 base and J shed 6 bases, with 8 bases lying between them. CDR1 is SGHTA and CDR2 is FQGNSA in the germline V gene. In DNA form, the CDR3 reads TGTGCCAGCAGCTTAGGGGCAGTTGATACGCAGTATTTT. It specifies CASSLGAVDTQYF.

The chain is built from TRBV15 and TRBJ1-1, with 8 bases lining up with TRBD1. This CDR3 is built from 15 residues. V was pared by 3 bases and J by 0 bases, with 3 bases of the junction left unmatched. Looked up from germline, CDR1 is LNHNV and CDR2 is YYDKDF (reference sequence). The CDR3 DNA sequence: TGTGCCACCAGCAGGAACAGGGGGATGAACACTGAAGCTTTCTTT. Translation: CATSRNRGMNTEAFF.

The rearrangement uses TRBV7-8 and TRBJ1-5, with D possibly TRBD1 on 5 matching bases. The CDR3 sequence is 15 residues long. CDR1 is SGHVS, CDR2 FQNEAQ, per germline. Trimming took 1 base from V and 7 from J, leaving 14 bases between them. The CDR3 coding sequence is TGTGCCAGCAGCTTAGGAAAAGGGACTATACAGCCCCAGCATTTT. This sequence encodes CASSLGKGTIQPQHF.

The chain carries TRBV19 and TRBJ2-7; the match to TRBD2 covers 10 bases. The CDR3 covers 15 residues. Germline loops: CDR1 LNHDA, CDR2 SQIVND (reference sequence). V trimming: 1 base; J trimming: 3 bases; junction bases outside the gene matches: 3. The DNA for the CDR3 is TGTGCCAGTAGTATAGGTCTAGCGGGGGTCTACGAGCAGTACTTC. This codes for CASSIGLAGVYEQYF.

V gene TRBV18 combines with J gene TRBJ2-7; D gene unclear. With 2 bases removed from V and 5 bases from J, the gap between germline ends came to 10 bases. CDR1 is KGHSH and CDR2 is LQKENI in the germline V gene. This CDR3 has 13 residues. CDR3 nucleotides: TGTGCCAGCTCACCATTGGGTTTGGACGAGCAGTACTTC. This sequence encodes CASSPLGLDEQYF.

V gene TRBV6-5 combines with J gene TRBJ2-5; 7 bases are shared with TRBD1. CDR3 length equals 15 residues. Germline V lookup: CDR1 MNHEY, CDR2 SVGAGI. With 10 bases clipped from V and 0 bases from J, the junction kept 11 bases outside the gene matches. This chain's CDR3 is CATGTAMRYQETQYF. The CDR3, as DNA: TGTGCCACGGGGACAGCAATGAGGTACCAAGAGACCCAGTACTTC.

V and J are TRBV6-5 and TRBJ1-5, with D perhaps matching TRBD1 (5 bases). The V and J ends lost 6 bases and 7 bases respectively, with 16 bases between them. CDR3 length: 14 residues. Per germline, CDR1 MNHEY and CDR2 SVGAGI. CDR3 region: CASSHGGEGQPQHF. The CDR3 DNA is TGTGCCAGCAGCCACGGGGGGGAAGGCCAGCCCCAGCATTTT.

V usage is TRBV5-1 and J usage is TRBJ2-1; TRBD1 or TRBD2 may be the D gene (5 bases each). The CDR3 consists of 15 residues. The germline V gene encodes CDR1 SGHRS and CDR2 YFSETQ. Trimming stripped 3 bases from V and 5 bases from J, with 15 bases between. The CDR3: CASSSAGTAHNEQFF. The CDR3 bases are TGCGCCAGCAGCTCAGCCGGGACCGCCCACAATGAGCAGTTCTTC.